The clone carrying this TCR beta chain has ten or more counts. Antigen specificity is unknown. Researchers made TCR beta libraries by using iRepertoire HTBI primers and running Arm-PCR on CDR3 regions. TCRdb re-analysed the multiplex PCR reads in MiXCR, keeping a single row per CDR3 protein. The table has about 470,000 distinct CDR3 sequences, about a fifth seen once. This record belongs to a study of regulatory T cells in long-lasting Graves disease. Turning to the study itself: Persistent cases took antithyroid drugs over 5 years and stayed TSH receptor antibody positive.

The CDR3 length is 12 residues. Trimming took 3 bases from V and 13 from J, leaving 10 bases between them. Study results and caveats: It was in persistent disease that TRBV28, TRBJ1-2 and TRBJ2-5 were favored.

Time point specified: persistent/refractory GD, antithyroid drugs over 5 years with positive TRAb. Construction of the TCR library relied on RNA isolated from PBMCs. It was American Thyroid Association guidelines that determined Graves' disease diagnosis. One endocrinology department in Xi'an, China, was where patients came from. The source material was peripheral blood mononuclear cells (PBMCs), sampled when the disease was refractory, from a patient treated with antithyroid drugs. This receptor was taken from a female donor with Graves disease. The chain combines TRBV12-3 or TRBV12-4 with TRBJ1-6; D not certain. The CDR3 spells CASSFLGKPLHF. DNA for the CDR3: TGTGCCAGCAGTTTTCTCGGGAAGCCCCTCCACTTT.